Described below is a single TCR beta chain sequence and its context. Its antigen is unknown. This sample was taken from a study of OX40 agonist ivuxolimab in advanced cancers. CDR1 LGHNA and CDR2 YSLEER come from the germline V gene. V gave up 1 base and J gave up 5 bases, with 14 bases separating them. The CDR3 runs to 15 residues. Profiled with immunoSEQ multiplex PCR; TCRdb holds only in-frame clones, not every one. The sample shows about 20,000 clones, around 71% of them seen only once. Study-wide results and caveats: On average, a greater number of expanded clones characterised CD8+ T cells relative to CD4+.

The chain employs TRBV4-3 and TRBJ1-2; possible D gene TRBD1, 6 bases. This specimen consisted of CD4+ or CD8+ T cells sorted from blood, obtained in a trial of the OX40 agonist ivuxolimab. The TCR comes from an adult with an advanced solid tumor such as melanoma, head and neck, liver or kidney cancer. CDR3 nucleotides: TGCGCCAGCAGCCAAGTGGCAGGGGAAGGGTATGGCTACACCTTC. Protein: CASSQVAGEGYGYTF.